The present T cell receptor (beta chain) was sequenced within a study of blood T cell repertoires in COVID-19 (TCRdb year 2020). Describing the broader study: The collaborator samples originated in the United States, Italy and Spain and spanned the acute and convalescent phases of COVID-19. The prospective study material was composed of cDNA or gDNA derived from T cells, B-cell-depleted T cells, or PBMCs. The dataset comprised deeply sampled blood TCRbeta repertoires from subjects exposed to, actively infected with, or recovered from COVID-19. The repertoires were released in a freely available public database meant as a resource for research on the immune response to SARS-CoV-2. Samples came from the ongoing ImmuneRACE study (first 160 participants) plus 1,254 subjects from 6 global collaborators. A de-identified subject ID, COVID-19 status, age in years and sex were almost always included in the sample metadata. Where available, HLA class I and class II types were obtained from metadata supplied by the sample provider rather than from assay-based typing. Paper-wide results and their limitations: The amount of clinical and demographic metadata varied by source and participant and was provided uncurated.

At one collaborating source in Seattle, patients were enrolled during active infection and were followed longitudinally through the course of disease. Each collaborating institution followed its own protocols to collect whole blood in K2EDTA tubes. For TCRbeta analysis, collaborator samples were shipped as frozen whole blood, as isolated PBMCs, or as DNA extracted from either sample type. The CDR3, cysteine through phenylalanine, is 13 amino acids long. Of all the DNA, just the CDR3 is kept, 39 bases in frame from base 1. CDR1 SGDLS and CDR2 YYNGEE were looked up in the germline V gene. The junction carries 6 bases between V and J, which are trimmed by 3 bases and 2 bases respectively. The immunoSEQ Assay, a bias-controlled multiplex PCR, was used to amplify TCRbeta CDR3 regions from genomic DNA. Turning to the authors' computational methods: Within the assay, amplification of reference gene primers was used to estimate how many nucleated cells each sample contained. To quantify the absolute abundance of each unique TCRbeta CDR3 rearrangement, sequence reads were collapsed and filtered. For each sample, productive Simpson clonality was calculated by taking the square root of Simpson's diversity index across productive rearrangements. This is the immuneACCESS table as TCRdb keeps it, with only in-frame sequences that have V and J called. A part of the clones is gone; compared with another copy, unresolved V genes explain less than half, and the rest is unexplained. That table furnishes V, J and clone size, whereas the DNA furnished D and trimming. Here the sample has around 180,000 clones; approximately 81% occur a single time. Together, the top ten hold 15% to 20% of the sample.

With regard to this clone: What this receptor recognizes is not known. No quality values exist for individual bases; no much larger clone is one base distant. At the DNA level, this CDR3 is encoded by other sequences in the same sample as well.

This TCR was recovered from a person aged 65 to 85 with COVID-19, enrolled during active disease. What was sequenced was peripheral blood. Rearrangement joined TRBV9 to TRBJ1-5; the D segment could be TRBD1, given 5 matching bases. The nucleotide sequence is TGTGCCAGCAGCGGGGGGGGCAATCAGCCCCAGCATTTT. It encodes CASSGGGNQPQHF.